The rows below give T cell receptor beta chains drawn from one sample of a study of cytomegalovirus exposure and HLA in healthy donors. Assay: immunoSEQ multiplex PCR; the TCRdb copy retains only in-frame clones and omits some. The data hold roughly 170,000 clones, with 77% observed a single time. The sample was PBMCs. The receptors shown here come from a woman in her thirties in good health and CMV-seronegative. CDR3s include the opening cysteine and the closing phenylalanine or tryptophan. The D gene is left open where the match is weak. Rows give clone size only sometimes, using once, few, many, or a class for an expanded clone.

clone size: NA
D gene: TRBD2
V gene: TRBV7-9
J gene: TRBJ2-7
CDR3 DNA: TGTGCCAGCAGCTCACTAGCGGGAGCTTACGAGCAGTACTTC
CDR3 protein: CASSSLAGAYEQYF

clone size: NA
D gene: TRBD1
V gene: TRBV5-1
J gene: TRBJ2-3
CDR3 DNA: TGCGCCAGCAGCTCCGCGCGTCCAGGGGGCCGTACGACAGATACGCAGTATTTT
CDR3 protein: CASSSARPGGRTTDTQYF

clone size: NA
D gene: NA
V gene: TRBV28
J gene: TRBJ2-3
CDR3 DNA: TGTGCCAGCAACGGAGGGAGGAGCACAGATACGCAGTATTTT
CDR3 protein: CASNGGRSTDTQYF

clone size: NA
D gene: NA
V gene: TRBV14
J gene: TRBJ2-1
CDR3 DNA: TGTGCCAGCAGCCAACTTAAGCGGAGCTACAATGAGCAGTTCTTC
CDR3 protein: CASSQLKRSYNEQFF

clone size: NA
D gene: TRBD2
V gene: TRBV7-6
J gene: TRBJ2-3
CDR3 DNA: TGTGCCAGCAGCTTAACTAGCGGAGGGAAGCGGGATACGCAGTATTTT
CDR3 protein: CASSLTSGGKRDTQYF

clone size: NA
D gene: TRBD1
V gene: TRBV30
J gene: TRBJ2-2
CDR3 DNA: TGTGCCTGGAAACGGGACAGTCGTCCCGGGGAGCTGTTTTTT
CDR3 protein: CAWKRDSRPGELFF

clone size: NA
D gene: TRBD1
V gene: TRBV19
J gene: TRBJ1-5
CDR3 DNA: TGTGCCAGTACCCGGACAGGGGGCAATCAGCCCCAGCATTTT
CDR3 protein: CASTRTGGNQPQHF

clone size: NA
D gene: NA
V gene: TRBV29-1
J gene: TRBJ2-5
CDR3 DNA: TGCAGCGTGGCCCAGGGGATCCAAGAGACCCAGTACTTC
CDR3 protein: CSVAQGIQETQYF

clone size: NA
D gene: TRBD1
V gene: TRBV29-1
J gene: TRBJ1-2
CDR3 DNA: TGCAGCGTTGATGGGGAGGACAGGGTCGAAGGTGGCTACACCTTC
CDR3 protein: CSVDGEDRVEGGYTF

clone size: NA
D gene: NA
V gene: TRBV19
J gene: TRBJ1-6
CDR3 DNA: TGTGCCAGTAGTATAGAGGGGGGGCAGAGGAATTCACCCCTCCACTTT
CDR3 protein: CASSIEGGQRNSPLHF

clone size: NA
D gene: NA
V gene: TRBV7-2
J gene: TRBJ2-3
CDR3 DNA: TGTGCCAGCAGCTTAGCCGAGTGGAGCACAGATACGCAGTATTTT
CDR3 protein: CASSLAEWSTDTQYF

clone size: few
D gene: TRBD2
V gene: TRBV19
J gene: TRBJ2-2
CDR3 DNA: TGTGCCAGTAGTATAGCACTAGCGGGGACCGGGGAGCTGTTTTTT
CDR3 protein: CASSIALAGTGELFF

clone size: NA
D gene: TRBD1
V gene: TRBV19
J gene: TRBJ1-5
CDR3 DNA: TGTGCCAGTAGTGGACAGGACTATAGCAATCAGCCCCAGCATTTT
CDR3 protein: CASSGQDYSNQPQHF

clone size: NA
D gene: TRBD2
V gene: TRBV27
J gene: TRBJ2-1
CDR3 DNA: TGTGCCAGCAGCCCTCTAGCGGGAGAAGATGAGCAGTTCTTC
CDR3 protein: CASSPLAGEDEQFF

clone size: NA
D gene: TRBD1
V gene: TRBV5-1
J gene: TRBJ2-7
CDR3 DNA: TGCGCCAGCAGCGGGACAGGATTAAAATCCTACGAGCAGTACTTC
CDR3 protein: CASSGTGLKSYEQYF

clone size: NA
D gene: NA
V gene: TRBV9
J gene: TRBJ2-2
CDR3 DNA: TGTGCCAGCAGCACACGAAACACCGGGGAGCTGTTTTTT
CDR3 protein: CASSTRNTGELFF

clone size: NA
D gene: NA
V gene: TRBV7-9
J gene: TRBJ1-3
CDR3 DNA: TGTGCCAGCAGTTACAGGTCCATTCCGTGGAACACCATATATTTT
CDR3 protein: CASSYRSIPWNTIYF

clone size: NA
D gene: NA
V gene: TRBV7-9
J gene: TRBJ2-3
CDR3 DNA: TGTGCCAGCAGCTTAGGAGGGTCAGATACGCAGTATTTT
CDR3 protein: CASSLGGSDTQYF

clone size: NA
D gene: TRBD1
V gene: TRBV28
J gene: TRBJ2-7
CDR3 DNA: TGTGCCAGCAGTCATGGACAGGGGAACTACGAGCAGTACTTC
CDR3 protein: CASSHGQGNYEQYF

clone size: NA
D gene: TRBD1
V gene: TRBV11-2
J gene: TRBJ2-5
CDR3 DNA: TGTGCCAGCAGCCTTATTCCAGGGGGCTACGAGACCCAGTACTTC
CDR3 protein: CASSLIPGGYETQYF